The 27 T cell receptor beta chains reported below all come from one sample, sequenced in a study of OX40 agonist ivuxolimab in advanced cancers. Here immunoSEQ multiplex PCR was the method, and the copy in TCRdb shows in-frame clones only, minus some. The data contain 23,000 or so clones, 83% of them singletons. Sequenced material: CD4+ or CD8+ T cells sorted from blood, taken in a trial of the OX40 agonist ivuxolimab. The receptors come from an adult with an advanced solid tumor such as melanoma, head and neck, liver or kidney cancer.

The V and J genes are TRBV27 and TRBJ2-5, with 8 bases that match TRBD1. The CDR3 has 14 residues. V gave up 2 bases and J gave up 7 bases; unmatched junction bases: 6. Germline lookup yields CDR1 MNHEY and CDR2 SMNVEV (reference sequence). The CDR3 here is CASSLEQGAGTQYF. For the CDR3, the DNA is TGTGCCAGCAGTTTAGAGCAGGGGGCGGGGACCCAGTACTTC.

The chain carries TRBV7-7 and TRBJ2-1, with D perhaps assigned TRBD1 or TRBD2 (5 bases each). The CDR3 contains 15 residues. CDR1 SSHAT and CDR2 FNYEAQ come from the germline V gene (reference sequence). With 0 bases removed from V and 7 bases from J, the gap between germline ends came to 13 bases. The CDR3 spells CASSLAPGQVNEQFF. As DNA, the CDR3 is TGTGCCAGCAGCTTAGCCCCGGGGCAGGTGAATGAGCAGTTCTTC.

The chain uses TRBV27 and TRBJ1-2; TRBD1 is a possible D gene (5 bases). V was cut by 2 bases and J by 0 bases, with 7 bases left in between. Germline V lookup: CDR1 MNHEY, CDR2 SMNVEV (reference sequence). There are 14 residues in the CDR3. The CDR3 here is CASSLQGANYGYTF. CDR3 bases: TGTGCCAGCAGTTTACAGGGAGCTAACTATGGCTACACCTTC.

V gene TRBV5-1 combines with J gene TRBJ1-1; D is possibly TRBD1 (5 bases). Trimming pared 4 bases from V and 6 bases from J, leaving 16 bases between. Germline V gene lookup returns CDR1 SGHRS and CDR2 YFSETQ. The CDR3 runs to 14 residues. The CDR3 region is CASSQGWGDAEAFF. The CDR3, as DNA: TGCGCCAGCAGCCAAGGGTGGGGGGACGCTGAAGCTTTCTTT.

The chain uses TRBV15 and TRBJ2-7; D is undetermined. Trimming left V 5 bases short and J 2 bases short, with 19 bases between. Germline values: CDR1 LNHNV, CDR2 YYDKDF (reference sequence). This CDR3 has 16 amino acids. The DNA for the CDR3 is TGTGCCACCAGCTCCGGAAAGGGTTATTCCGCCTACGAGCAGTACTTC. Its translation is CATSSGKGYSAYEQYF.

This rearrangement joins TRBV15 to TRBJ1-6; 12 bases map to TRBD1. There are 14 residues in the CDR3. The ends lost 5 bases at V and 11 bases at J; junction bases unmatched: 4. Germline values: CDR1 LNHNV, CDR2 YYDKDF (reference sequence). The CDR3 protein is CATSGTGGFPPLHF. In DNA form, the CDR3 reads TGTGCCACCAGCGGGACAGGGGGCTTTCCACCCCTCCACTTT.

This chain connects TRBV7-2 to TRBJ2-5; 15 bases align to TRBD2. Trimming took 0 bases from V and 5 from J; bases not matched to a gene: 13. The V gene's germline CDR1 is SGHTA and CDR2 FQGNSA. This CDR3 has 20 residues. Here the CDR3 reads CASSLAGLAGGLTYSETQYF. Here the CDR3 DNA reads TGTGCCAGCAGCTTAGCAGGACTAGCGGGGGGGTTAACCTACTCGGAGACCCAGTACTTC.

This chain joins TRBV7-2 and TRBJ2-3; TRBD1 matches at 7 bases. Trimming at V came to 6 bases and at J to 3 bases, leaving 6 bases not matched to a gene. The germline V gene has CDR1 SGHTA and CDR2 FQGNSA. The CDR3 consists of 14 residues. The CDR3 nucleotides are TGTGCCAGCAGTCTTGAACAGGGGACAGATACGCAGTATTTT. This translates into CASSLEQGTDTQYF.

V is TRBV11-3 and J is TRBJ2-7; 8 bases line up with TRBD1. V shed 5 bases and J 1 base; nucleotides not matched to a gene: 4. The CDR3 has 14 amino acids. Germline V gene data show CDR1 as SGHNT and CDR2 as YENEEA. The CDR3 reads CASSHGQGSYEQYF. CDR3 bases: TGTGCCAGCAGCCATGGACAGGGTTCCTACGAGCAGTACTTC.

As DNA, the CDR3 is TGTGCCAGCAGTCTGACAGGGTATGCTTCTGGGGCCAACGTCCTGACTTTC. It translates to CASSLTGYASGANVLTF. The rearrangement links TRBV27 to TRBJ2-6; 7 bases fit TRBD1. V lost 5 bases and J lost 1; bases outside the gene matches: 8. There are 17 residues in the CDR3. The germline gives CDR1 MNHEY, CDR2 SMNVEV (reference sequence).

The chain carries TRBV27 and TRBJ2-2, with TRBD2 matching over 12 bases. Germline V lookup: CDR1 MNHEY, CDR2 SMNVEV (reference sequence). The CDR3 has 19 residues. J lost 8 bases, V lost 4 bases, and 17 bases had no gene match. The CDR3 sequence: CASSSRRTSGANPLGELFF. CDR3 nucleotide sequence: TGTGCCAGCAGTTCTAGACGGACTAGCGGGGCAAACCCACTGGGGGAGCTGTTTTTT.

The chain combines TRBV15 with TRBJ2-3, with D perhaps TRBD1 (6 bases). This CDR3 spans 17 amino acids. Between the trimmed V and J ends, which lost 4 bases and 4 bases, there was a span of 21 bases. CDR1 and CDR2 from the germline V gene are LNHNV and YYDKDF (reference sequence). The CDR3 region is CATSTPTGTQNADTQYF. CDR3 coding DNA: TGTGCCACCAGCACACCCACCGGGACACAGAACGCAGATACGCAGTATTTT.

The V and J genes are TRBV9 and TRBJ2-7, with D possibly being TRBD1 (6 bases). This CDR3 is 15 amino acids long. The V end was cut by 0 bases, the J end by 3 bases, with 13 bases between. Germline V gene lookup returns CDR1 SGDLS and CDR2 YYNGEE. The CDR3 nucleotides read TGTGCCAGCAGCGTAGGCGGTCAGGGGAACTACGAGCAGTACTTC. Amino acids: CASSVGGQGNYEQYF.

J is TRBJ1-1 and V is TRBV7-9, with 9 nucleotides matching TRBD1. The germline V gene encodes CDR1 SEHNR and CDR2 FQNEAQ (reference sequence). This CDR3 contains 14 residues. The trim removed 1 base at V and 5 bases at J, leaving 2 bases unmatched. Written as DNA, the CDR3 is TGTGCCAGCAGCTTAGGGACAGGGGTTACTGAAGCTTTCTTT. Protein sequence: CASSLGTGVTEAFF.

The chain uses TRBV4-1 and TRBJ1-1; possibly TRBD1 for D (5 bases). Germline V gene lookup returns CDR1 MGHRA and CDR2 YSYEKL. The length of the CDR3 is 11 residues. DNA of the CDR3: TGCGCTTCACGGGGGGGTACTGAAGCTTTCTTT. Its protein product is CASRGGTEAFF.

The chain joins TRBV19 to TRBJ1-1; D is unclear. The CDR3 runs to 14 residues. V dropped 4 bases and J dropped 5 bases, with 14 bases sitting between them. CDR1 and CDR2 from the germline V gene are LNHDA and SQIVND (reference sequence). CDR3 sequence reads: CASSTNVGNTEAFF. CDR3 DNA sequence: TGTGCCAGTAGTACCAACGTAGGGAATACTGAAGCTTTCTTT.

The chain combines TRBV11-2 with TRBJ2-1; no clear D. Trimming shortened V by 5 bases and J by 2 bases, and 10 bases separated the two germline ends. The germline V gene encodes CDR1 SGHAT and CDR2 FQNNGV. The CDR3 is made up of 14 amino acids. CDR3 bases: TGTGCCAGCAGCATAAGAGTCGCCTACAATGAGCAGTTCTTC. It specifies CASSIRVAYNEQFF.

This rearrangement joins TRBV21-1 to TRBJ2-3; no DNA check was done on the table's D call, TRBD1. TRBV21-1 is a pseudogene segment. CDR3 length: 18 amino acids. The CDR3 DNA reads as TGTGCCAGCAGCAAAGGCGCCAGCCGGGACAGAGACACAGATACGCAGTATTTT. Its protein product is CASSKGASRDRDTDTQYF.

This sequence joins TRBV7-9 and TRBJ2-1, with a tentative D call TRBD1 (5 bases). The ends were cut back, 5 bases at V and 14 bases at J, with 16 bases in the middle. Germline CDR1 is SEHNR and CDR2 is FQNEAQ (reference sequence). The CDR3 consists of 12 residues. In DNA form, the CDR3 reads TGTGCCAGCAGCGATGGACAACCCCGCGAGTTCTTC. It codes for CASSDGQPREFF.

The V gene is TRBV7-3, the J gene TRBJ2-7; D not certain. Per the germline V gene, CDR1 is SGHTA and CDR2 is FQGTGA. V was shortened by 5 bases and J by 0 bases, with 14 bases between the two germline ends. The CDR3 is made up of 15 amino acids. CDR3 amino acids: CASSRPISGSYEQYF. The DNA of the CDR3 is TGTGCCAGCAGCCGACCCATATCGGGCTCCTACGAGCAGTACTTC.

This chain uses TRBV7-8 with TRBJ1-2; 8 positions agree with TRBD1. Trimming removed 1 base from V and 8 bases from J; junction bases left unmatched: 12. Germline loops: CDR1 SGHVS, CDR2 FQNEAQ. The CDR3 consists of 16 residues. CDR3 sequence (DNA): TGTGCCAGCAGCTTAGTACTGCGGGACAGGTATGAAGGCTACACCTTC. This codes for CASSLVLRDRYEGYTF.

The rearrangement uses TRBV7-9 and TRBJ1-2, with unresolved D. CDR3 length: 13 residues. Germline CDR1 SEHNR, CDR2 FQNEAQ (reference sequence). The ends were cut back, 7 bases at V and 4 bases at J, with 13 bases in the middle. The CDR3 reads CASTSPVGYGYTF. The CDR3 DNA sequence: TGTGCCAGCACCTCTCCGGTCGGCTATGGCTACACCTTC. Using reference TRBV7-9 and TRBJ1-2 for the parts outside the CDR3, the full variable domain is DTGVSQNPRHKITKRGQNVTFRCDPISEHNRLYWYRQTLGQGPEFLTYFQNEAQLEKSRLLSDRFSAERPKGSFSTLEIQRTEQGDSAMYLCASTSPVGYGYTFGSGTRLTVV.

The rearrangement links TRBV9 to TRBJ1-1, with 7 bases fitting TRBD1. Trimming removed 4 bases from V and 2 bases from J; junction bases left unmatched: 8. Germline V gene lookup returns CDR1 SGDLS and CDR2 YYNGEE. This CDR3 is 15 amino acids long. The CDR3 region has the DNA TGTGCCAGCAGCCTGCAAACAGGGGCTAACACTGAAGCTTTCTTT. It encodes CASSLQTGANTEAFF.

The genes are TRBV6-5 and TRBJ1-6; maybe TRBD1 (5 bases). CDR1 and CDR2 (germline): MNHEY, SVGAGI. Trimming cost V 0 bases and J 3 bases, with 9 bases left between them. The CDR3 length is 16 residues. In DNA, the CDR3 is TGTGCCAGCAGTTACTCGGGGCAGGACTATAATTCACCCCTCCACTTT. It yields the protein CASSYSGQDYNSPLHF.

The chain is built from TRBV4-3 and TRBJ1-2; 7 nucleotides match TRBD1. The length of the CDR3 is 17 residues. In germline, CDR1 is LGHNA, CDR2 YSLEER. The V segment lost 4 bases and the J segment 0 bases; nucleotides outside the gene matches: 11. The CDR3 DNA reads as TGCGCCAGCAGCCCGGACAGGACACTACTCCCTAACTATGGCTACACCTTC. It translates to CASSPDRTLLPNYGYTF.

V usage is TRBV23-1 and J usage is TRBJ2-7, with D perhaps matching TRBD1 (5 bases). TRBV23-1 is annotated as an ORF whose role is uncertain. Trimming stripped 0 bases from V and 5 bases from J, with 17 bases between. CDR3 length: 16 amino acids. CDR3: CASSQSIGQGFHEQYF. CDR3 nucleotides: TGCGCCAGCAGTCAATCTATAGGGCAGGGATTCCACGAGCAGTACTTC.

Relative to its sample, this clone is large. The genes are TRBV2 and TRBJ2-7; TRBD2 matches at 7 bases. Trimming took 4 bases from V and 6 from J; bases not matched to a gene: 6. Germline V gene data show CDR1 as SNHLY and CDR2 as FYNNEI. The CDR3 length is 13 residues. CDR3 protein: CASSVLWGGEQYF. CDR3 nucleotide sequence: TGTGCCAGCAGTGTCCTCTGGGGGGGCGAGCAGTACTTC. Supplemented by reference TRBV2 and TRBJ2-7, the full variable domain reads EPEVTQTPSHQVTQMGQEVILRCVPISNHLYFYWYRQILGQKVEFLVSFYNNEISEKSEIFDDQFSVERPDGSNFTLKIRSTKLEDSAMYFCASSVLWGGEQYFGPGTRLTVT.